The sample holds one count of the clone carrying this T cell receptor beta chain. What it binds is not known. Some clones are missing from TCRdb's copy, which holds only in-frame ones; the method was immunoSEQ multiplex PCR. The repertoire holds roughly 1,000,000 clones, with 78% as singletons. This record belongs to a study of shared clonotypes between healthy human individuals. Study-level results: Richness estimates generally favored naive over memory subsets.

This CDR3 contains 13 residues. V was pared by 3 bases and J by 5 bases, with 11 bases between. Germline-derived CDR1 and CDR2 are KGHSH and LQKENI. This sequence joins TRBV18 and TRBJ2-7, with D maybe TRBD1 (7 bases). This clonotype was sampled from a man in his late teens or twenties in good health. Some clones in this sample may be carry-over from other donors' samples. Material for sequencing was memory CD4+ T cells from PBMCs. Subset noted: CD45RA-negative fraction. CDR3 protein: CASSPGRGDEQYF. CDR3 bases: TGTGCCAGCTCACCCGGCAGGGGGGACGAGCAGTACTTC.